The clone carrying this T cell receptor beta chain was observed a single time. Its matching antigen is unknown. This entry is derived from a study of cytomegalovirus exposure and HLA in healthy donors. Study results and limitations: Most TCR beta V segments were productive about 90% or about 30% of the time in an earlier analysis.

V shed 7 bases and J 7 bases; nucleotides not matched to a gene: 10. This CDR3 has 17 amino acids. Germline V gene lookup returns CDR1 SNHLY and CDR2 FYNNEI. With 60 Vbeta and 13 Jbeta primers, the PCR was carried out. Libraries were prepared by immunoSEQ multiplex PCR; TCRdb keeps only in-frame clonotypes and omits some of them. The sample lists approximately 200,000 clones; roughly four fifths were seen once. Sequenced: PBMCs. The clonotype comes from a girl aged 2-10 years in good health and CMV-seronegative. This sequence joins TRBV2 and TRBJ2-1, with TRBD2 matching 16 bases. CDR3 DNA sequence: TGTGCCAGCAACCTCTTGCCGGGACTAGCGGGGGGGAATGAGCAGTTCTTC. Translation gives CASNLLPGLAGGNEQFF. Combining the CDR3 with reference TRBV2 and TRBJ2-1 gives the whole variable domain EPEVTQTPSHQVTQMGQEVILRCVPISNHLYFYWYRQILGQKVEFLVSFYNNEISEKSEIFDDQFSVERPDGSNFTLKIRSTKLEDSAMYFCASNLLPGLAGGNEQFFGPGTRLTVL.